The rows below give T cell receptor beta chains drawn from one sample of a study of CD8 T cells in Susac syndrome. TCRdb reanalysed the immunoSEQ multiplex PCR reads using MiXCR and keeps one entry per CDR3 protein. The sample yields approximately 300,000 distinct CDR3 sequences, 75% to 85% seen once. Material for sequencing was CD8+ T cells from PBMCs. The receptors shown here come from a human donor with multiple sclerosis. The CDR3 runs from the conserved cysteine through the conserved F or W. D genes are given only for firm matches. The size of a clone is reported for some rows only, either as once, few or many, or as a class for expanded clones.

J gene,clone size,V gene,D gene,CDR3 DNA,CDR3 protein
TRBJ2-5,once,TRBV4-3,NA,TGCGCCAGCAGCCAGGCCTTTGGCAGAAAAGAGACCCAGTACTTC,CASSQAFGRKETQYF
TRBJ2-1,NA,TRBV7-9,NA,TGTGCCAGCAGCTTAGGGTTCGACGAGTTCTTC,CASSLGFDEFF
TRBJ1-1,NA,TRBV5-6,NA,TGTGCCAGCAGCTTCTGGGCTGTGGGCACTGAAGCTTTCTTT,CASSFWAVGTEAFF
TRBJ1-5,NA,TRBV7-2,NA,TGTGCCAGCAGCTCGGGCCGGGGGATCGGTCAGCCCCAGCATTTT,CASSSGRGIGQPQHF
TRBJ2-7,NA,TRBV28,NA,TGTGCCACGTGGAACTACGAGCAGTACTTC,CATWNYEQYF
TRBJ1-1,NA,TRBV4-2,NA,TGTGCCAGCAGCCCAGTAGAGGGCGACACTGAAGCTTTCTTT,CASSPVEGDTEAFF
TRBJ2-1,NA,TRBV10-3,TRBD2,TGTGCCATCACGGGGGGGGTCAATTCCGATGAGCAGTTCTTC,CAITGGVNSDEQFF
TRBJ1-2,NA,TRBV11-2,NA,TGTGCCAGCAGCAGTCTGGGCGGAGGCTACACCTTC,CASSSLGGGYTF
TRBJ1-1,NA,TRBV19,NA,TGTGCCAGTTTTGAGGGCCCTGAAGCTTTCTTT,CASFEGPEAFF
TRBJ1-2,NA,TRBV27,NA,TGTGCCAGCAGTTTACGGCAGGGCTACTATGGCTACACCTTC,CASSLRQGYYGYTF
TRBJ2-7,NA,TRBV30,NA,TGTGCCTGGAGCCGCGGTCTCGAGCAGTACTTC,CAWSRGLEQYF
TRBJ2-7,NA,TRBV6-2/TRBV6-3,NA,TGTGCCAGCAGTTACTCAATCAGTTCCTACGAGCAGTACTTC,CASSYSISSYEQYF
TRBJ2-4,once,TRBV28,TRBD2,TGTGCCAGCAGTTTAGGACTAGCGGGAGATCCCAAAAACATTCAGTACTTC,CASSLGLAGDPKNIQYF
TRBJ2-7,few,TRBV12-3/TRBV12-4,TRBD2,TGTGCCAGCAGTTTCAGGGCTAGCGGGGTCTACGAGCAGTACTTC,CASSFRASGVYEQYF
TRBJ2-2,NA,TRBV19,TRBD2,TGTGCCAGTACCATCGAGATTCGACTAGCGGGAGCTCAAACCGGGGAGCTGTTTTTT,CASTIEIRLAGAQTGELFF
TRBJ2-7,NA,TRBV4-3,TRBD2,TGCGCCAGCAGCCCCGGACTAGCGATGGGATACGAGCAGTACTTC,CASSPGLAMGYEQYF
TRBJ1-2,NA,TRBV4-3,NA,TGCGCCAGCAGCCATGCGGCGGAATTTAACTATGGCTACACCTTC,CASSHAAEFNYGYTF
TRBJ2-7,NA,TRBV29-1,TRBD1,TGCAGCGTCGAGGGACAGGGCCCCGGCTACGAGCAGTACTTC,CSVEGQGPGYEQYF
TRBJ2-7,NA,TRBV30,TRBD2,TGTGCCTGGAGTGTAAGTAGCGGGGCTTACTACGAGCAGTACTTC,CAWSVSSGAYYEQYF
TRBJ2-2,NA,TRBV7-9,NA,TGTGCCAGCAGCCCCGAGGGGGGACTCGGCACCGGGGAGCTGTTTTTT,CASSPEGGLGTGELFF
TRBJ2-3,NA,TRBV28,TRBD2,TGTGCCAGCGGGACCGGGACTAGCGACGGCACAGATACGCAGTATTTT,CASGTGTSDGTDTQYF
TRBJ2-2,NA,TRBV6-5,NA,TGTGCCAGCAGTTACTCGGTTCGGCCGGGCACCGGGGAGCTGTTTTTT,CASSYSVRPGTGELFF
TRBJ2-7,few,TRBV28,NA,TGTGCCAGCCGGATGTCCTACGAGCAGTACTTC,CASRMSYEQYF